A selection of T cell receptor beta chains follows, all from one sample in a study of T cell clonotyping in hematopoietic cell transplantation. TCRdb keeps only in-frame clones here, not all; method: immunoSEQ multiplex PCR. The repertoire holds 9,000 or so clones, with 85% as singletons. The starting material was PBMCs, obtained 180 days after allogeneic stem cell transplant. Receptor source: a female patient between 25 and 45 years old who had an allogeneic stem cell transplant, so the T cells may come from the graft donor. Some clones in this sample may be carry-over from other donors' samples. Each CDR3 is given with its conserved first and last residue. Each record gives: CDR3 DNA, CDR3 protein, V gene, clone size, D gene, J gene. A D gene is named only where the DNA matches it firmly. A clone size is listed for some rows: how often the clone was seen (once, few, many), or a class if it is expanded.

CDR3nt: TGCGCCAGCAGCTTGGGCTTGTACGGACAAGAGACCCAGTACTTC; CDR3aa: CASSLGLYGQETQYF; v_gene: TRBV5-1; abundance: .; d_gene: .; j_gene: TRBJ2-5
CDR3nt: TGTGCCAGCAGCAAAGATGGGAGCACTGAAGCTTTCTTT; CDR3aa: CASSKDGSTEAFF; v_gene: TRBV21-1; abundance: .; d_gene: .; j_gene: TRBJ1-1
CDR3nt: TGTGCCACCAGCGGGGACTCGATATCTCTGAACACTGAAGCTTTCTTT; CDR3aa: CATSGDSISLNTEAFF; v_gene: TRBV15; abundance: once; d_gene: .; j_gene: TRBJ1-1
CDR3nt: TGTGCCTGGAGCGGACAGGGGGGGGCCAACGTCCTGACTTTC; CDR3aa: CAWSGQGGANVLTF; v_gene: TRBV30; abundance: .; d_gene: TRBD1; j_gene: TRBJ2-6
CDR3nt: TGTGCCAGCAGCTTAAATGTGGGGGGGGCCTATGGCTACACCTTC; CDR3aa: CASSLNVGGAYGYTF; v_gene: TRBV7-3; abundance: .; d_gene: .; j_gene: TRBJ1-2
CDR3nt: TGCGCCAGCAGCCCATTGGGGGGCCCTACTAACTATGGCTACACCTTC; CDR3aa: CASSPLGGPTNYGYTF; v_gene: TRBV4-1; abundance: .; d_gene: .; j_gene: TRBJ1-2
CDR3nt: TGCGCCAGCAGCCAAGCCTCTACAGTTCCGAACACTGAAGCTTTCTTT; CDR3aa: CASSQASTVPNTEAFF; v_gene: TRBV4-1; abundance: .; d_gene: .; j_gene: TRBJ1-1
CDR3nt: TGTGCCAGCAGCTCGCCGGACAGGGGGACGGGCTACACCTTC; CDR3aa: CASSSPDRGTGYTF; v_gene: TRBV7-3; abundance: once; d_gene: TRBD1; j_gene: TRBJ1-2
CDR3nt: TGTGCCAGTAGTATTCCGGGGGGGCAGAATACGCAGTATTTT; CDR3aa: CASSIPGGQNTQYF; v_gene: TRBV19; abundance: .; d_gene: TRBD2; j_gene: TRBJ2-3
CDR3nt: TGTGCCAGCAGTTACATAGGACAGGGGGAGCCTGGCTACACCTTC; CDR3aa: CASSYIGQGEPGYTF; v_gene: TRBV6-6; abundance: .; d_gene: TRBD1; j_gene: TRBJ1-2
CDR3nt: TGTGCCAGCAGCGGGACAGGGGCCACTGAAGCTTTCTTT; CDR3aa: CASSGTGATEAFF; v_gene: TRBV9; abundance: .; d_gene: TRBD1; j_gene: TRBJ1-1
CDR3nt: TGTGCCAGCAGCATTAGGACAGGGGAGTCCTATGGCTACACCTTC; CDR3aa: CASSIRTGESYGYTF; v_gene: TRBV9; abundance: once; d_gene: TRBD1; j_gene: TRBJ1-2
CDR3nt: TGCGCCAGCAGCTTGAGGGGGGCGAACACTGAAGCTTTCTTT; CDR3aa: CASSLRGANTEAFF; v_gene: TRBV5-1; abundance: .; d_gene: .; j_gene: TRBJ1-1
CDR3nt: TGTGCCACCACAAGAGGGGGCTCGAACACTGAAGCTTTCTTT; CDR3aa: CATTRGGSNTEAFF; v_gene: TRBV6-5; abundance: once; d_gene: TRBD1; j_gene: TRBJ1-1
CDR3nt: TGTGCCAGCAGCTTAGCCTTGGAGAGGGTTACCTACGAGCAGTACTTC; CDR3aa: CASSLALERVTYEQYF; v_gene: TRBV7-8; abundance: .; d_gene: .; j_gene: TRBJ2-7
CDR3nt: TGTGCCACCCCGATGGGGGTCAGGGAGGACTATGGCTACACCTTC; CDR3aa: CATPMGVREDYGYTF; v_gene: TRBV2; abundance: .; d_gene: .; j_gene: TRBJ1-2
CDR3nt: TGCGCCAGCAGCTTGGTCCGGGGGGGTCTCACCGGGGAGCTGTTTTTT; CDR3aa: CASSLVRGGLTGELFF; v_gene: TRBV5-1; abundance: .; d_gene: TRBD2; j_gene: TRBJ2-2
CDR3nt: TGTGCCATCGGCCCACCGGACTGGCAAAGGGGTGGCTACACCTTC; CDR3aa: CAIGPPDWQRGGYTF; v_gene: TRBV10-3; abundance: .; d_gene: .; j_gene: TRBJ1-2
CDR3nt: TGTGCCAGCAGGGACTCGCGGTCCCAAGCCCACGAGCAGTACTTC; CDR3aa: CASRDSRSQAHEQYF; v_gene: TRBV28; abundance: .; d_gene: .; j_gene: TRBJ2-7
CDR3nt: TGTGCCAGCAGTTACTCTCCAGGGAGGGGCTATGGCTACACCTTC; CDR3aa: CASSYSPGRGYGYTF; v_gene: TRBV6-6; abundance: .; d_gene: .; j_gene: TRBJ1-2
CDR3nt: TGCGCCAGCAGCTTAGACGGGGGCGGGTACGAGCAGTACTTC; CDR3aa: CASSLDGGGYEQYF; v_gene: TRBV5-1; abundance: .; d_gene: .; j_gene: TRBJ2-7
CDR3nt: TGCGCCAGCGGAACGACCTTCGGGACAGGGCCTAGGGAGCAGTACTTC; CDR3aa: CASGTTFGTGPREQYF; v_gene: TRBV5-1; abundance: few; d_gene: TRBD1; j_gene: TRBJ2-7
CDR3nt: TGTGCCAGCAGCTCCCCGGGAGCCTCCTACGAGCAGTACTTC; CDR3aa: CASSSPGASYEQYF; v_gene: TRBV7-2; abundance: once; d_gene: .; j_gene: TRBJ2-7
CDR3nt: TGTGCCAGCAGCTTAAGGGGACAGGGGGGAGGCTACACCTTC; CDR3aa: CASSLRGQGGGYTF; v_gene: TRBV7-2; abundance: once; d_gene: TRBD1; j_gene: TRBJ1-2
CDR3nt: TGCAGCGTGTGCACAACCCTGTTGAACACTGAAGCTTTCTTT; CDR3aa: CSVCTTLLNTEAFF; v_gene: TRBV29-1; abundance: .; d_gene: .; j_gene: TRBJ1-1
CDR3nt: TGCGCCAGCAGCCAAGGGGATTCTGGAAACACCATATATTTT; CDR3aa: CASSQGDSGNTIYF; v_gene: TRBV4-3; abundance: medium-sized; d_gene: .; j_gene: TRBJ1-3
CDR3nt: TGTGCCAGCAGTGTAATTCTGAACACTGAAGCTTTCTTT; CDR3aa: CASSVILNTEAFF; v_gene: TRBV6-6; abundance: .; d_gene: .; j_gene: TRBJ1-1
CDR3nt: TGTGCCAGCAGTGATCGGGCCGGGACACGTGGAAACACCATATATTTT; CDR3aa: CASSDRAGTRGNTIYF; v_gene: TRBV6-1; abundance: medium-sized; d_gene: .; j_gene: TRBJ1-3
CDR3nt: TGTGCCAGCAGCACACAGGGCCATACGCAGTATTTT; CDR3aa: CASSTQGHTQYF; v_gene: TRBV6-5; abundance: .; d_gene: .; j_gene: TRBJ2-3
CDR3nt: TGTGCCAGCAGCGTAGGAGGGGCCGCCCAAGAGACCCAGTACTTC; CDR3aa: CASSVGGAAQETQYF; v_gene: TRBV9; abundance: .; d_gene: .; j_gene: TRBJ2-5
CDR3nt: TGTGCCAGCAGTTTATCGGGAGGACAGCCCCAGCATTTT; CDR3aa: CASSLSGGQPQHF; v_gene: TRBV28; abundance: .; d_gene: .; j_gene: TRBJ1-5
CDR3nt: TGTGCCAGCAACAGGGCGTCAGGGGCCAACGTCCTGACTTTC; CDR3aa: CASNRASGANVLTF; v_gene: TRBV28; abundance: .; d_gene: .; j_gene: TRBJ2-6
CDR3nt: TGCGCCAGCAGCCAGGGAGACTCTGGAAACACCATATATTTT; CDR3aa: CASSQGDSGNTIYF; v_gene: TRBV4-1; abundance: .; d_gene: .; j_gene: TRBJ1-3
CDR3nt: TGTGCCAGCAGCTCGTACCGGGACAGGGGTGAAAAACTGTTTTTT; CDR3aa: CASSSYRDRGEKLFF; v_gene: TRBV7-2; abundance: .; d_gene: TRBD1; j_gene: TRBJ1-4
CDR3nt: TGTGCCAGCAGCTCCGGGACAGGCCGTTCGGTGAATCAGCCCCAGCATTTT; CDR3aa: CASSSGTGRSVNQPQHF; v_gene: TRBV7-9; abundance: .; d_gene: TRBD1; j_gene: TRBJ1-5
CDR3nt: TGCGCCAGCAGTCACCACCTAAGGGGATACGAAAAACTGTTTTTT; CDR3aa: CASSHHLRGYEKLFF; v_gene: TRBV23-1; abundance: .; d_gene: .; j_gene: TRBJ1-4
CDR3nt: TGTGCCAGCAGCTTCCGTCGACAGGCAAGGGTCGCAGATACGCAGTATTTT; CDR3aa: CASSFRRQARVADTQYF; v_gene: TRBV5-6; abundance: .; d_gene: .; j_gene: TRBJ2-3
CDR3nt: TGTGCCAGCAGCTTAACCCTTGTAGGCCGAGACAAAGAGACCCAGTACTTC; CDR3aa: CASSLTLVGRDKETQYF; v_gene: TRBV7-9; abundance: .; d_gene: .; j_gene: TRBJ2-5
CDR3nt: TGTGCCAGCAGCGGAAACGGCAGCTCCTACAATGAGCAGTTCTTC; CDR3aa: CASSGNGSSYNEQFF; v_gene: TRBV5-6; abundance: once; d_gene: .; j_gene: TRBJ2-1
CDR3nt: TGTGCCAGCAGCTTGGGACTAGCGGAAGAGACCCAGTACTTC; CDR3aa: CASSLGLAEETQYF; v_gene: TRBV7-9; abundance: .; d_gene: TRBD2; j_gene: TRBJ2-5
CDR3nt: TGTGCCAGCAGCGTAGGTGGGAAGGCGAACACCGGGGAGCTGTTTTTT; CDR3aa: CASSVGGKANTGELFF; v_gene: TRBV9; abundance: .; d_gene: .; j_gene: TRBJ2-2
CDR3nt: TGTGCCAGCAGCGGAATACGACAGGGTGAAGGCGGCTACACCTTC; CDR3aa: CASSGIRQGEGGYTF; v_gene: TRBV9; abundance: .; d_gene: TRBD1; j_gene: TRBJ1-2
CDR3nt: TGTGCCAGCAGCGCCGGCCCTAGCGGGGGTAACGTCCTGACTTTC; CDR3aa: CASSAGPSGGNVLTF; v_gene: TRBV5-8; abundance: .; d_gene: TRBD2; j_gene: TRBJ2-6
CDR3nt: TGTGCCAGCACTAAGAAGGCGGCCGACAGTTCGCTTTATGGCTACACCTTC; CDR3aa: CASTKKAADSSLYGYTF; v_gene: TRBV2; abundance: .; d_gene: .; j_gene: TRBJ1-2
CDR3nt: TGTGCCTGGACCCCAATGACCAAGTACACCTTC; CDR3aa: CAWTPMTKYTF; v_gene: TRBV30; abundance: .; d_gene: .; j_gene: TRBJ1-2
CDR3nt: TGCAGCGTTGCAAGGGGGCCCTACGAGCAGTACTTC; CDR3aa: CSVARGPYEQYF; v_gene: TRBV29-1; abundance: .; d_gene: TRBD1; j_gene: TRBJ2-7
CDR3nt: TGCAGTGCTTGGACAGGTCGAGAAGCTTTCTTT; CDR3aa: CSAWTGREAFF; v_gene: TRBV20-1; abundance: .; d_gene: TRBD1; j_gene: TRBJ1-1
CDR3nt: TGTGCCAGTAGTATAGCAGGAACTTATAATTCACCCCTCCACTTT; CDR3aa: CASSIAGTYNSPLHF; v_gene: TRBV19; abundance: .; d_gene: .; j_gene: TRBJ1-6
CDR3nt: TGTGCCAGCAAGGTTGGTGAAAAACTGTTTTTT; CDR3aa: CASKVGEKLFF; v_gene: TRBV2; abundance: .; d_gene: .; j_gene: TRBJ1-4
CDR3nt: TGTGCCAGCAGTTCATCCTCACAGGGGAATCAGCCCCAGCATTTT; CDR3aa: CASSSSSQGNQPQHF; v_gene: TRBV28; abundance: .; d_gene: TRBD1; j_gene: TRBJ1-5
CDR3nt: TGTGCCAGTAGTGGGGGACAGGGCAATCAGCCCCAGCATTTT; CDR3aa: CASSGGQGNQPQHF; v_gene: TRBV19; abundance: .; d_gene: TRBD1; j_gene: TRBJ1-5